This TCR beta chain was profiled in a study of T cells after posttransplantation cyclophosphamide. Some clones are missing from TCRdb's copy, which holds only in-frame ones; the method was immunoSEQ multiplex PCR. The table lists about 52,000 clones, more than 70% of them singletons, with less than 3.5% in the top ten. Study-wide results and limits: Recipient CMV seropositivity and CMV reactivation strongly tracked TRB clonality. Later post-transplant blood repertoires were often dominated by donor CD8+ memory clones.

In the case of this clone: Its antigen is unknown.

From germline, CDR1 is SNHLY and CDR2 FYNNEI. The CDR3 has 13 residues. J lost 4 bases, V lost 8 bases, and 7 bases had no gene match. This chain links TRBV2 with TRBJ1-2; 7 nucleotides agree with TRBD1. Input material: PBMCs. This receptor was obtained from a man aged 25 to 40 with a blood cancer, CMV-positive, and with a related stem cell donor. Written as DNA, the CDR3 is TGTGCCAGCTTCTCGACAGGGTCCTATGGCTACACCTTC. It codes for CASFSTGSYGYTF.